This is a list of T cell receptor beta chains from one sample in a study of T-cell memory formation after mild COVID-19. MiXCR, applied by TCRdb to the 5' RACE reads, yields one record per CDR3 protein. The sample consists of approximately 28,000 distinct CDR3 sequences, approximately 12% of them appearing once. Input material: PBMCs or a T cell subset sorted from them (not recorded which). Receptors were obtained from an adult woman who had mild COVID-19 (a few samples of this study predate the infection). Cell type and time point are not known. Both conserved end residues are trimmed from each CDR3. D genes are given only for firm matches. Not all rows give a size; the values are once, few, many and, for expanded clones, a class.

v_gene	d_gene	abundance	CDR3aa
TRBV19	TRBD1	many	ASSIRRDRGHEQY
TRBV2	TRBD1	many	ASRTGGGNQPQH
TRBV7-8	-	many	ASSYRDAGSHTGELF
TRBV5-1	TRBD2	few	ASSLYSGEGGNEQF
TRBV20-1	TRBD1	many	SARGGQGNHNEQF
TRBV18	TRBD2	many	ASSFGRGTVQETQY
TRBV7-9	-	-	ASSLVKDEQF
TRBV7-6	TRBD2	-	ASSFELAGDHNEQF
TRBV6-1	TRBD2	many	ASSERASGRRYNEQF
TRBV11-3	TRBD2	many	ASSLRGVAGLNEQF
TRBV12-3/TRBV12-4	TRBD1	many	ASSLQGALNTGELF
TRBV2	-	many	ASKTGMAGFTGELF
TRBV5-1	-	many	ASRGSSEAF
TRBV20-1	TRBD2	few	SARDPQGGQETQY
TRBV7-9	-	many	ASSFSGNTGELF
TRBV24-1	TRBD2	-	ATSDSREGRYEQY
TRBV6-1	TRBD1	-	ASISTGTPYEQY
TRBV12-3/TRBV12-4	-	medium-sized	ASSLAGGNTGELF
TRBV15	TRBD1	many	ATSRDTRTGGEQY
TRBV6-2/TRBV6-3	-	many	ASSYSRREGYTDTQY
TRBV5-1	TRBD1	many	ASSLEGGVWDEQF
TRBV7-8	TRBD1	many	ASSPNRGSLVEQY
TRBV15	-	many	ATSIRSGHGDTQY